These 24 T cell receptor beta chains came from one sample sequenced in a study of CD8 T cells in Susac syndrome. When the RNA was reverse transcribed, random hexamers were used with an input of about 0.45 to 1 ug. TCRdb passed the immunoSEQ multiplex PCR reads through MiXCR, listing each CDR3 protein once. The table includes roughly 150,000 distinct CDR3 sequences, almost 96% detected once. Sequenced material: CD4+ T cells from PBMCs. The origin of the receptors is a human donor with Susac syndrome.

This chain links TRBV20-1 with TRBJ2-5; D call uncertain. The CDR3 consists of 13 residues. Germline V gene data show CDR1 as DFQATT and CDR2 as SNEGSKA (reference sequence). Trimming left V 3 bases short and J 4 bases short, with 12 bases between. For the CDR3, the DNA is TGCAGTGCTAGTGGGCCAGGTTCAGAGACCCAGTACTTC. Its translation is CSASGPGSETQYF.

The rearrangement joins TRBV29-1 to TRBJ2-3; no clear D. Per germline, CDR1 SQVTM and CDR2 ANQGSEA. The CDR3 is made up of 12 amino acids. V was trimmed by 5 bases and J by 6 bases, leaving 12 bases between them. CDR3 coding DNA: TGCAGCGTTTGGCAGTACCCCGATACGCAGTATTTT. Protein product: CSVWQYPDTQYF.

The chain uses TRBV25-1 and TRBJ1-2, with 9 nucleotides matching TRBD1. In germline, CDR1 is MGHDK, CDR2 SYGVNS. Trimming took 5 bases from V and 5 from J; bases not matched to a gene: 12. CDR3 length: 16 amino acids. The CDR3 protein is CASSPEWGQGPYGYTF. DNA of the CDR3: TGTGCCAGCAGTCCCGAATGGGGACAGGGACCGTATGGCTACACCTTC.

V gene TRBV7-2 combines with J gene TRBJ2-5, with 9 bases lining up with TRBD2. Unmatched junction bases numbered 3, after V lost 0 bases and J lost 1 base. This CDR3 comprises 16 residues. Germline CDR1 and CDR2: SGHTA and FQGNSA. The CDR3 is CASSLAGTSSQETQYF. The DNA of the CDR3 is TGTGCCAGCAGCTTAGCCGGGACTAGCAGCCAAGAGACCCAGTACTTC.

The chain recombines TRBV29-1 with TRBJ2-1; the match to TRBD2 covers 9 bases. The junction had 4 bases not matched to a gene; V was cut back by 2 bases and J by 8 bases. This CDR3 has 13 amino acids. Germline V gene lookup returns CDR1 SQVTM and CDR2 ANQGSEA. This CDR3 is CSVELLAGHEQFF. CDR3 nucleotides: TGCAGCGTTGAATTACTAGCGGGTCATGAGCAGTTCTTC.

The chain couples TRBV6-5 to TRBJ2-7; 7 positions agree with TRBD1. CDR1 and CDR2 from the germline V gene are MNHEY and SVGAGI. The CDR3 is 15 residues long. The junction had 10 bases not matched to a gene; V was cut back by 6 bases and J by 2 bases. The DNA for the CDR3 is TGTGCCAGCAGACAAACCGGGACAGATCCCTACGAGCAGTACTTC. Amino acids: CASRQTGTDPYEQYF.

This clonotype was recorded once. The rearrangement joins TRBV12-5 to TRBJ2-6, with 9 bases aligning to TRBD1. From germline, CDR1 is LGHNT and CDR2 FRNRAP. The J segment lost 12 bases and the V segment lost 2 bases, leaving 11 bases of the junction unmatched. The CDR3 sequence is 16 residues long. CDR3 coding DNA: TGTGCTAGTGGTTTGATAAGGGGACAGGGCCCACCCGTCCTGACTTTC. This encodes CASGLIRGQGPPVLTF.

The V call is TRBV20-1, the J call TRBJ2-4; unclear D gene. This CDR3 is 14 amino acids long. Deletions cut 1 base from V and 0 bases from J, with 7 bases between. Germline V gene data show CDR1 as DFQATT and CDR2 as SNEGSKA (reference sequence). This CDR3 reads CSARAPLAKNIQYF. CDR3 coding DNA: TGCAGTGCTAGAGCGCCGCTAGCCAAAAACATTCAGTACTTC.

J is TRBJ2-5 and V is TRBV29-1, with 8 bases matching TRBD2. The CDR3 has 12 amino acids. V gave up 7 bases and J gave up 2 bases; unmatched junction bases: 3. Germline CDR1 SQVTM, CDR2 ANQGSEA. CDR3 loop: CSAGGGQETQYF. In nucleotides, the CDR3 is TGCAGCGCCGGGGGGGGGCAAGAGACCCAGTACTTC.

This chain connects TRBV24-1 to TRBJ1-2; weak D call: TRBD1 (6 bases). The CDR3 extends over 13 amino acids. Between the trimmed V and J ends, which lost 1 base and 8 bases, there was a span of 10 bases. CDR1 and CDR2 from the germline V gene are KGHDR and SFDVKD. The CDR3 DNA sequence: TGTGCCACCAGTGATTTTGAGGGGGGCGGCTACACCTTC. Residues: CATSDFEGGGYTF.

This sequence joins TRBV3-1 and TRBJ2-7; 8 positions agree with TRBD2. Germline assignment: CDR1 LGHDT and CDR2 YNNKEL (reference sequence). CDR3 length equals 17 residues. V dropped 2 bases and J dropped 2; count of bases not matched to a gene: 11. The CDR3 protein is CASSQKRGGRPTYEQYF. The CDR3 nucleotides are TGTGCCAGCAGCCAAAAAAGGGGCGGGAGGCCGACCTACGAGCAGTACTTC.

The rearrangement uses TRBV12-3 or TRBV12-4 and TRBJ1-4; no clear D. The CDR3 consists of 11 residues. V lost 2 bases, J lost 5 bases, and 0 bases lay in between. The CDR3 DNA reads TGTGCCAGCAGTTTAAATGAAAAACTGTTTTTT. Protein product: CASSLNEKLFF.

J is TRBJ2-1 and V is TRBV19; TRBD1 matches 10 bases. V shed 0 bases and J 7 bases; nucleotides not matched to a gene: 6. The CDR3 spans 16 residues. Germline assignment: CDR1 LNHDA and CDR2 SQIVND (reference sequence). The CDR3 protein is CASSIDRGQGINEQFF. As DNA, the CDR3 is TGTGCCAGTAGTATAGATCGGGGACAGGGGATAAATGAGCAGTTCTTC.

The chain's CDR3 is CASSSDSNEQFF. The CDR3 nucleotides are TGCGCCAGCAGCTCCGACAGCAATGAGCAGTTCTTC. The genes are TRBV5-1 and TRBJ2-1; a possible D gene is TRBD1 (5 bases). V was trimmed by 3 bases and J by 6 bases, leaving 7 bases between them. Germline V gives CDR1 SGHRS, CDR2 YFSETQ. The CDR3 covers 12 residues.

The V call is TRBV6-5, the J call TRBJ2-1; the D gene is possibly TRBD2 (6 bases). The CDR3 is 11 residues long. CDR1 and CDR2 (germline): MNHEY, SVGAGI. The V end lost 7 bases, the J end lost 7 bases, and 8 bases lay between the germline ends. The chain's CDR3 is CASMRGNEQFF. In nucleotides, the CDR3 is TGTGCCAGCATGCGGGGTAATGAGCAGTTCTTC.

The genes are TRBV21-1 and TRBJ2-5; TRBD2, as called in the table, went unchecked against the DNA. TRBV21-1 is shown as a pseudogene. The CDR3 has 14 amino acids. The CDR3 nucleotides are TGTGCCAGCAGCAAAGAGGAGGTGTGCGAGACCCAGTACTTC. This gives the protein CASSKEEVCETQYF.

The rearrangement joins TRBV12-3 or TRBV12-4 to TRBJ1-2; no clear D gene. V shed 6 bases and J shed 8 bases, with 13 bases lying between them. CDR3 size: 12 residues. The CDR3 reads CASSLSKGGYTF. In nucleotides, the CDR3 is TGTGCCAGCAGCCTTAGCAAGGGCGGCTACACCTTC.

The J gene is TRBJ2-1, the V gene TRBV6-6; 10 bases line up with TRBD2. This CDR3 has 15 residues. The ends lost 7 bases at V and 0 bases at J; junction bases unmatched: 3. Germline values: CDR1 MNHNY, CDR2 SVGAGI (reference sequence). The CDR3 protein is CASNIAGGSYNEQFF. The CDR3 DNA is TGTGCCAGCAATATAGCGGGGGGCTCCTACAATGAGCAGTTCTTC.

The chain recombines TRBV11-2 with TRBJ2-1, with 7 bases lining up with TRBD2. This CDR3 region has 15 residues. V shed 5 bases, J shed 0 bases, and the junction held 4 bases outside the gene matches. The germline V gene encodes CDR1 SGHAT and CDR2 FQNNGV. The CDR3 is CASSQRGSSYNEQFF. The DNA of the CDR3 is TGTGCCAGCAGCCAGCGGGGTTCCTCCTACAATGAGCAGTTCTTC.

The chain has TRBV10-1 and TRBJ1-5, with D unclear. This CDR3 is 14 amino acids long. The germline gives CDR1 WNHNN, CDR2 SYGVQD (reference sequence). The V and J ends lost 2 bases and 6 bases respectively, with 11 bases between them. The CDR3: CASSEHGNGQPQHF. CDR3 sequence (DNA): TGCGCCAGCAGTGAGCACGGGAACGGTCAGCCCCAGCATTTT.

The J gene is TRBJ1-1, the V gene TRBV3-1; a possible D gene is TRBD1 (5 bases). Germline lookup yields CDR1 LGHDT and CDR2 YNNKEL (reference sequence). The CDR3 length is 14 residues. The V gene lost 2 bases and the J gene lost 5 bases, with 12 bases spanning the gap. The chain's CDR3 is CASSQRGARTEAFF. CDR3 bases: TGTGCCAGCAGCCAAAGGGGTGCGAGGACTGAAGCTTTCTTT. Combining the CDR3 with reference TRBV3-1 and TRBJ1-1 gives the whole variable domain DTAVSQTPKYLVTQMGNDKSIKCEQNLGHDTMYWYKQDSKKFLKIMFSYNNKELIINETVPNRFSPKSPDKAHLNLHINSLELGDSAVYFCASSQRGARTEAFFGQGTRLTVV.

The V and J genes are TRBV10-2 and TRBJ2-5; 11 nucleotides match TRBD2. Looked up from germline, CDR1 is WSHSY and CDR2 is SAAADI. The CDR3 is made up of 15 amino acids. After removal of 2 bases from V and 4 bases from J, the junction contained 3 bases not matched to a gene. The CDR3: CASSEPGLAAETQYF. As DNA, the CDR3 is TGCGCCAGCAGTGAGCCGGGACTAGCGGCAGAGACCCAGTACTTC.

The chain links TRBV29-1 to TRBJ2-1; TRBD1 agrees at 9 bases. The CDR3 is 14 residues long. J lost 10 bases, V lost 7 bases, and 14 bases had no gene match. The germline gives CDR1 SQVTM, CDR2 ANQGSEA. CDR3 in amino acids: CSDRARDRVSEQFF. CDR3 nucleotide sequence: TGCAGCGACCGGGCAAGGGACAGGGTGAGCGAGCAGTTCTTC.

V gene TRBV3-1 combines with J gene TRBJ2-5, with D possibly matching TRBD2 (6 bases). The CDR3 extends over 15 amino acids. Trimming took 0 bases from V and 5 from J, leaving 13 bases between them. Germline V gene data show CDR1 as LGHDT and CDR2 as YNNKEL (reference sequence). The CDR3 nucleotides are TGTGCCAGCAGCCAAGAATATGCGGGGTGGGAGACCCAGTACTTC. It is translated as CASSQEYAGWETQYF.